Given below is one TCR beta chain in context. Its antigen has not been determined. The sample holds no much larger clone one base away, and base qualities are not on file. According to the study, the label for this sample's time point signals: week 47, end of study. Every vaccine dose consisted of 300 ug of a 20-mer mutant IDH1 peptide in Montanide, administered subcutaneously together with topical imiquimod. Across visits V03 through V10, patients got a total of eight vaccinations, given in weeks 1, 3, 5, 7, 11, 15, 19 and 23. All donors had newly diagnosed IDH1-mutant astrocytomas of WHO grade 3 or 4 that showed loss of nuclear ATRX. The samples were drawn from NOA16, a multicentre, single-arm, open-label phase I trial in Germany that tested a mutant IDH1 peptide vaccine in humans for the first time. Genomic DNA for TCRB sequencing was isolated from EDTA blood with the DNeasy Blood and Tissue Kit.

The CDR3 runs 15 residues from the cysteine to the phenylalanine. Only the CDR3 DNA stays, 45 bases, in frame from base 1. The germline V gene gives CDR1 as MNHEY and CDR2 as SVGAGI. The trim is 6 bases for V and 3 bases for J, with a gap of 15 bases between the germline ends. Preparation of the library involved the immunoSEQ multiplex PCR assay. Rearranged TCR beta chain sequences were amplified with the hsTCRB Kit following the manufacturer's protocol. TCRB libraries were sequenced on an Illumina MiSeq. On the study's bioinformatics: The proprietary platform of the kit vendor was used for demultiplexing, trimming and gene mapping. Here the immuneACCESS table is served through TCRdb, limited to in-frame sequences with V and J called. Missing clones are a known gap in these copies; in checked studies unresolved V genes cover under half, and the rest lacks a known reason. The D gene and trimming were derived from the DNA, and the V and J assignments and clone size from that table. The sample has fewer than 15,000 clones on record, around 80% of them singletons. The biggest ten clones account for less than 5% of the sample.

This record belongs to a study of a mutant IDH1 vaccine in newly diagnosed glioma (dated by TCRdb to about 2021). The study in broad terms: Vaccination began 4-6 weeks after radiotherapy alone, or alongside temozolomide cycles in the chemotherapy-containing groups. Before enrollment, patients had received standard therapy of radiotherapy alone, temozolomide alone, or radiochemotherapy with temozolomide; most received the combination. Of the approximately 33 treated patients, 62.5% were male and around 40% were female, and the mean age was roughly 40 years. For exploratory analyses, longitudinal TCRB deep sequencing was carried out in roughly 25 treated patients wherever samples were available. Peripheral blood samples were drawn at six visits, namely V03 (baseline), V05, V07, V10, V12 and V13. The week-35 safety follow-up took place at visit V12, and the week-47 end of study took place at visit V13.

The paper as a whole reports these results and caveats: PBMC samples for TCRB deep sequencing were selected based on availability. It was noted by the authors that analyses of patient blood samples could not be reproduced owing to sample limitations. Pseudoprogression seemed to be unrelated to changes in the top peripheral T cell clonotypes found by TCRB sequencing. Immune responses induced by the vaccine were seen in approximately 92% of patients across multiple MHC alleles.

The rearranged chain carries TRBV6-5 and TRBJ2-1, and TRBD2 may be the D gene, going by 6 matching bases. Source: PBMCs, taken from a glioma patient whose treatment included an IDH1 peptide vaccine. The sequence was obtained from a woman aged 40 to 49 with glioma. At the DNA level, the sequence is TGTGCCAGCAGCCCCCTCGGGGGACTCTACAATGAGCAGTTCTTC. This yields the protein CASSPLGGLYNEQFF.